What follows are 32 T cell receptor beta chains derived from one specimen sequenced in a study of blood T cell repertoires in COVID-19. TCRdb keeps only in-frame clones here, not all; method: immunoSEQ multiplex PCR. This sample has 150,000 to 200,000 clones, with approximately 78% found just once. Material for sequencing was peripheral blood. These receptors all stem from a woman older than 75 with active or convalescent COVID-19.

This clone has a handful of counts. The chain combines TRBV27 with TRBJ2-7, with 7 bases matching TRBD1. Germline V gives CDR1 MNHEY, CDR2 SMNVEV (reference sequence). The junction had 9 bases not matched to a gene; V was cut back by 5 bases and J by 2 bases. CDR3 length equals 15 residues. The CDR3 DNA sequence: TGTGCCAGCAGTCCCCGCCCCGGGACAGCCTACGAGCAGTACTTC. Translated: CASSPRPGTAYEQYF.

This chain joins TRBV29-1 and TRBJ2-3; unclear D gene. The ends were cut back, 4 bases at V and 0 bases at J, with 5 bases in the middle. The CDR3 length is 12 residues. CDR1 and CDR2 (germline): SQVTM, ANQGSEA. The CDR3 loop is CSVVMSTDTQYF. The DNA for the CDR3 is TGCAGCGTTGTAATGAGCACAGATACGCAGTATTTT.

The gene calls are TRBV29-1 and TRBJ1-2; 9 bases are shared with TRBD1. Germline CDR1 reads SQVTM; CDR2 reads ANQGSEA. J gave up 5 bases and V 6 bases, and 13 bases lay outside the gene matches. The length of the CDR3 is 15 residues. CDR3 protein: CSVQTGGVRRYGYTF. CDR3 DNA: TGCAGCGTCCAAACAGGGGGCGTCCGTAGGTATGGCTACACCTTC.

The V and J genes are TRBV28 and TRBJ1-1; D remains ambiguous. Germline lookup yields CDR1 MDHEN and CDR2 SYDVKM. Trimming took off 8 bases at V and 1 base at J, with 14 bases between the two ends. The CDR3 spans 14 residues. The CDR3 sequence: CASLPRRPNTEAFF. CDR3 bases: TGTGCCAGCCTCCCGAGGCGGCCGAACACTGAAGCTTTCTTT.

The rearrangement links TRBV4-1 to TRBJ2-5, with D perhaps matching TRBD2 (6 bases). V lost 5 bases, J lost 1 base, and 17 bases lay in between. The CDR3 is 16 amino acids. CDR1 is MGHRA, CDR2 YSYEKL, per germline. CDR3 in DNA: TGCGCCAGCAGCGGCCACTTGGGGGGTAGCCAAGAGACCCAGTACTTC. Translation: CASSGHLGGSQETQYF.

J is TRBJ2-6 and V is TRBV6-6, with 7 bases fitting TRBD1. The J segment lost 3 bases and the V segment lost 5 bases, leaving 7 bases of the junction unmatched. CDR1 MNHNY and CDR2 SVGAGI come from the germline V gene (reference sequence). This CDR3 has 16 amino acids. The DNA of the CDR3 is TGTGCCAGCAGTAGGGACAGTGCAGGTGGGGCCAACGTCCTGACTTTC. It specifies CASSRDSAGGANVLTF.

This chain uses TRBV28 with TRBJ2-2, with 9 bases identical to TRBD2. CDR3 length equals 17 residues. CDR1 is MDHEN and CDR2 is SYDVKM in the germline V gene. Trimming took 7 bases from V and 4 from J; bases not matched to a gene: 13. CDR3 region: CASTPPFGGGATGELFF. The CDR3, as DNA: TGTGCCAGCACCCCTCCGTTTGGCGGGGGGGCCACCGGGGAGCTGTTTTTT.

This chain links TRBV6-5 with TRBJ1-1; 9 bases fit TRBD1. The CDR3 is 15 amino acids. The J segment lost 7 bases and the V segment lost 5 bases, leaving 11 bases of the junction unmatched. Germline V lookup: CDR1 MNHEY, CDR2 SVGAGI. CDR3 amino acids: CASSPSSGQGLEAFF. CDR3 bases: TGTGCCAGCAGTCCTTCTTCGGGACAGGGCCTTGAAGCTTTCTTT.

The V call is TRBV5-6, the J call TRBJ2-3; 7 bases agree with TRBD1. With V trimmed by 2 bases and J by 4 bases, 16 bases remained unmatched. Germline values: CDR1 SGHDT, CDR2 YYEEEE. The CDR3 extends over 18 amino acids. The CDR3 protein is CASSLKRGRFGASDTQYF. The CDR3 DNA follows: TGTGCCAGCAGCTTAAAGAGGGGGCGTTTTGGGGCATCAGATACGCAGTATTTT.

V usage is TRBV5-4 and J usage is TRBJ1-2; no reliable D call. V was clipped by 5 bases and J by 7 bases, with 12 bases between them. The germline V gene encodes CDR1 SGHNT and CDR2 YYREEE (reference sequence). This CDR3 comprises 12 residues. CDR3 in amino acids: CASRGMKLGYTF. DNA of the CDR3: TGTGCCAGCAGGGGCATGAAGCTTGGCTACACCTTC.

CDR3 DNA sequence: TGCGCCAGCAGCTTGGAACAGGGACAGGCCCAGCATTTT. It translates to CASSLEQGQAQHF. The gene calls are TRBV5-1 and TRBJ1-5; TRBD1 matches 8 bases. This CDR3 has 13 amino acids. Germline V CDR1 and CDR2: SGHRS, YFSETQ. The V segment lost 0 bases and the J segment 11 bases; nucleotides outside the gene matches: 4.

The V call is TRBV30, the J call TRBJ2-5; TRBD2 matches 8 bases. The ends lost 3 bases at V and 4 bases at J; junction bases unmatched: 10. The CDR3 has 15 residues. Germline-derived CDR1 and CDR2 are GTSNPN and SVGIG (reference sequence). CDR3 sequence (DNA): TGTGCCTGGAGAAGCACCGGGACTAGGGCAGAGACCCAGTACTTC. It yields the protein CAWRSTGTRAETQYF.

The V gene is TRBV28, the J gene TRBJ1-5; D may be TRBD1 (5 bases). V gave up 3 bases and J gave up 3 bases, with 12 bases separating them. Germline V lookup: CDR1 MDHEN, CDR2 SYDVKM. The CDR3 covers 15 residues. CDR3 DNA sequence: TGTGCCAGCAGTTTCGGGGGGGGATTCAATCAGCCCCAGCATTTT. Protein: CASSFGGGFNQPQHF. Using reference TRBV28 and TRBJ1-5 for the parts outside the CDR3, the full variable domain is DVKVTQSSRYLVKRTGEKVFLECVQDMDHENMFWYRQDPGLGLRLIYFSYDVKMKEKGDIPEGYSVSREKKERFSLILESASTNQTSMYLCASSFGGGFNQPQHFGDGTRLSIL.

Written as DNA, the CDR3 is TGTGCCAGCAGCTTAGCATACGAGGCTAGCGGGGTTGGCGAGCAGTACTTC. Its translation is CASSLAYEASGVGEQYF. The rearrangement uses TRBV7-9 and TRBJ2-7; 9 bases match TRBD2. This CDR3 has 17 residues. J gave up 6 bases and V 0 bases, and 12 bases lay outside the gene matches. The germline V gene encodes CDR1 SEHNR and CDR2 FQNEAQ (reference sequence).

The CDR3 spells CASSLAAGAYEQYF. The CDR3 bases are TGCGCCAGCAGCTTGGCGGCAGGGGCCTACGAGCAGTACTTC. V usage is TRBV5-1 and J usage is TRBJ2-7; D is perhaps TRBD1 (6 bases). Germline V lookup: CDR1 SGHRS, CDR2 YFSETQ. V lost 0 bases and J lost 2, with 9 bases in between. There are 14 residues in the CDR3.

J is TRBJ1-5 and V is TRBV28, with a weak D call TRBD1 (5 bases). The CDR3 runs 16 residues. The V gene lost 6 bases and the J gene lost 2 bases, with 17 bases spanning the gap. CDR1 and CDR2 from the germline V gene are MDHEN and SYDVKM. The CDR3 spells CASSRRGGEGNQPQHF. CDR3 nucleotide sequence: TGTGCCAGCAGCCGACGGGGAGGGGAGGGCAATCAGCCCCAGCATTTT.

V usage is TRBV19 and J usage is TRBJ2-4, with D tentatively TRBD2 (5 bases). CDR3 size: 15 residues. Germline lookup yields CDR1 LNHDA and CDR2 SQIVND (reference sequence). Trimming removed 7 bases at V and 0 bases at J, with 13 bases between. CDR3 DNA sequence: TGTGCCAGTACCCGGGGTAAACTAGCCAAAAACATTCAGTACTTC. It codes for CASTRGKLAKNIQYF.

The chain is built from TRBV5-4 and TRBJ1-6; D is possibly TRBD1 (5 bases). Trimming removed 4 bases at V and 10 bases at J, with 18 bases between. The CDR3 spans 15 residues. Germline CDR1 is SGHNT and CDR2 is YYREEE (reference sequence). The CDR3 DNA reads as TGTGCCAGCAGCCTGACTCAGGGAAATTTCTCACCCCTCCACTTT. This gives the protein CASSLTQGNFSPLHF. Drawing the rest from reference TRBV5-4 and TRBJ1-6, the complete variable domain is ETGVTQSPTHLIKTRGQQVTLRCSSQSGHNTVSWYQQALGQGPQFIFQYYREEENGRGNFPPRFSGLQFPNYSSELNVNALELDDSALYLCASSLTQGNFSPLHFGNGTRLTVT.

This clone is a singleton in its sample. J is TRBJ1-3 and V is TRBV30; D is possibly TRBD1 (6 bases). Trimming removed 4 bases from V and 0 bases from J, with 13 bases in between. CDR1 GTSNPN and CDR2 SVGIG come from the germline V gene (reference sequence). The CDR3 runs 15 residues. The CDR3: CAWMRGGSSGNTIYF. The CDR3 bases are TGTGCCTGGATGAGGGGGGGCAGCTCTGGAAACACCATATATTTT.

In its sample, this clone was seen a few times. In DNA, the CDR3 is TGTGCCAGCAGCCCATCAGACTACAATGAGCAGTTCTTC. Protein sequence: CASSPSDYNEQFF. The V call is TRBV6-6, the J call TRBJ2-1; no clear D gene. The CDR3 is made up of 13 amino acids. V lost 6 bases and J lost 3, with 9 bases in between. Germline values: CDR1 MNHNY, CDR2 SVGAGI (reference sequence).

V and J are TRBV2 and TRBJ2-7; TRBD1 might be the D (5 bases). The CDR3 loop spans 15 amino acids. Trimming took off 3 bases at V and 5 bases at J, with 17 bases between the two ends. The germline gives CDR1 SNHLY, CDR2 FYNNEI. In nucleotides, the CDR3 is TGTGCCAGCAGTGATTGGGGCGGTACAGTCCACGAGCAGTACTTC. Its translation is CASSDWGGTVHEQYF. The full variable domain, its missing parts supplied by reference TRBV2 and TRBJ2-7, is EPEVTQTPSHQVTQMGQEVILRCVPISNHLYFYWYRQILGQKVEFLVSFYNNEISEKSEIFDDQFSVERPDGSNFTLKIRSTKLEDSAMYFCASSDWGGTVHEQYFGPGTRLTVT.

The rearrangement links TRBV5-4 to TRBJ2-3; maybe TRBD2 (6 bases). This CDR3 comprises 15 residues. Germline assignment: CDR1 SGHNT and CDR2 YYREEE (reference sequence). V lost 0 bases and J lost 1, with 9 bases in between. CDR3: CASSLGPGGTDTQYF. For the CDR3, the DNA is TGTGCCAGCAGCTTGGGACCGGGGGGCACAGATACGCAGTATTTT.

The chain recombines TRBV3-1 (or the pseudogene TRBV3-2) with TRBJ2-7; 7 nucleotides agree with TRBD2. This CDR3 is built from 18 residues. J lost 0 bases, V lost 1 base, and 12 bases had no gene match. The germline gives CDR1 LGHDT, CDR2 YNNKEL (reference sequence). CDR3 in amino acids: CASSQGQWGSGSSYEQYF. CDR3 coding DNA: TGTGCCAGCAGCCAAGGCCAATGGGGTAGCGGGTCCTCCTACGAGCAGTACTTC.

The chain links TRBV30 to TRBJ1-3, with 9 nucleotides matching TRBD1. CDR1 GTSNPN and CDR2 SVGIG come from the germline V gene (reference sequence). The trim removed 5 bases at V and 0 bases at J, leaving 14 bases unmatched. The CDR3 extends over 18 amino acids. CDR3 residues: CAWGNPRTGAISGNTIYF. In DNA, the CDR3 is TGTGCCTGGGGGAACCCCCGGACAGGGGCCATCTCTGGAAACACCATATATTTT.

With regard to this clone: The conserved phenylalanine or tryptophan normally closing the CDR3 is absent here, so this likely arose from a read error. The DNA is left out, because the CDR3 cannot be placed on it with certainty; the CDR3 is given as TCRdb lists it. The chain uses TRBV3-1 (or the pseudogene TRBV3-2) and TRBJ1-2. The CDR3 spans 12 amino acids, including both terminal residues. Germline assignment: CDR1 LGHDT and CDR2 YNNKEL (reference sequence). The CDR3 is CASSQVREVSPL.

The chain carries TRBV7-2 and TRBJ2-1, with 11 bases matching TRBD2. Germline V lookup: CDR1 SGHTA, CDR2 FQGNSA. The CDR3 totals 15 residues. Trimming cost V 3 bases and J 9 bases; bases outside gene matches: 7. CDR3 sequence: CASSFVAGGPGEQFF. DNA of the CDR3: TGTGCCAGCAGCTTTGTAGCGGGGGGGCCGGGTGAGCAGTTCTTC.

The gene calls are TRBV5-1 and TRBJ2-7, with 7 bases matching TRBD2. The CDR3 length is 17 residues. The ends lost 0 bases at V and 3 bases at J; junction bases unmatched: 12. Germline V gene lookup returns CDR1 SGHRS and CDR2 YFSETQ. The CDR3 DNA follows: TGCGCCAGCAGCTTGGGGTTTGGCGGGGGAAAGGTCTACGAGCAGTACTTC. Translating it yields CASSLGFGGGKVYEQYF.

The V call is TRBV5-1, the J call TRBJ1-6, with D tentatively TRBD1 (6 bases). The ends were cut back, 2 bases at V and 6 bases at J, with 9 bases in the middle. CDR3 length: 14 amino acids. Germline CDR1 SGHRS, CDR2 YFSETQ. The CDR3, as DNA: TGCGCCAGCAGCTTAGGACAGACTAATTCACCCCTCCACTTT. Its translation: CASSLGQTNSPLHF. Using reference TRBV5-1 and TRBJ1-6 for the parts outside the CDR3, the full variable domain is KAGVTQTPRYLIKTRGQQVTLSCSPISGHRSVSWYQQTPGQGLQFLFEYFSETQRNKGNFPGRFSGRQFSNSRSEMNVSTLELGDSALYLCASSLGQTNSPLHFGNGTRLTVT.

The chain employs TRBV5-1 and TRBJ2-7, with TRBD2 identical over 9 bases. Germline CDR1 SGHRS, CDR2 YFSETQ. V gave up 4 bases and J gave up 3 bases; unmatched junction bases: 8. The CDR3 consists of 15 residues. CDR3 in DNA: TGCGCCAGCAGCGCCATTAGCGGGGGTAACTACGAGCAGTACTTC. It specifies CASSAISGGNYEQYF.

The V and J genes are TRBV6-5 and TRBJ2-7; maybe TRBD2 (7 bases). The V gene lost 6 bases and the J gene lost 2 bases, with 17 bases spanning the gap. CDR1 and CDR2 from the germline V gene are MNHEY and SVGAGI. The CDR3 totals 15 residues. The CDR3 DNA is TGTGCCAGCAGCGGCAAAGGGGGGGAAGCCTACGAGCAGTACTTC. Its translation: CASSGKGGEAYEQYF.

This chain joins TRBV6-5 and TRBJ2-2; 8 nucleotides line up with TRBD2. Looked up from germline, CDR1 is MNHEY and CDR2 is SVGAGI. CDR3 size: 15 residues. The V segment lost 7 bases and the J segment 4 bases; nucleotides outside the gene matches: 8. For the CDR3, the DNA is TGTGCCAGCACTTTCGGGGGGGCCGTCACCGGGGAGCTGTTTTTT. This sequence encodes CASTFGGAVTGELFF.

The CDR3 is CASSYGGQVYGYTF. CDR3 nucleotide sequence: TGTGCCAGCAGTTACGGGGGACAGGTTTATGGCTACACCTTC. The rearrangement uses TRBV6-2 or TRBV6-3 and TRBJ1-2; 8 nucleotides match TRBD1. Germline CDR1 and CDR2: MNHEY and SVGEGT. V lost 2 bases and J lost 5; bases outside the gene matches: 4. The CDR3 is made up of 14 amino acids.